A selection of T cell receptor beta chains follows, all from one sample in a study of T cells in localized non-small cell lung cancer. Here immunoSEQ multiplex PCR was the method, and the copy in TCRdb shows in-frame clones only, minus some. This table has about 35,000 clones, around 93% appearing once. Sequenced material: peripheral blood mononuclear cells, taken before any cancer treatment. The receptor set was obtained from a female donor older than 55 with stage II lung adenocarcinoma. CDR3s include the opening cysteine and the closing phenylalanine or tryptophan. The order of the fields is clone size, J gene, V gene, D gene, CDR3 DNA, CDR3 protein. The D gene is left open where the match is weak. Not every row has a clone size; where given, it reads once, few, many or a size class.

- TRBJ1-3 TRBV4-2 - TGTGCCAGCAGCTCCCGGGACCGAGGAAACACCATATATTTT CASSSRDRGNTIYF
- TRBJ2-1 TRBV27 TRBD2 TGTGCCAGCAGTAGCCTACGGGAGGGCCCCATCAATGAGCAGTTCTTC CASSSLREGPINEQFF
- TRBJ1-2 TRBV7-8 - TGTGCCAGCAGCTCCGGGGGTTCGGGGCGGGCCACCTTC CASSSGGSGRATF
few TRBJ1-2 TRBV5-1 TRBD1 TGCGCCAGCAGCTTGGACAGGGGCGGCTACACCTTC CASSLDRGGYTF
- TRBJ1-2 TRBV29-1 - - CSVLTAADYGCTF
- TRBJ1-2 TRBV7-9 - TGTGCCAGCAGCTTAGGTAGCCCATTGGATGGCTACACCTTC CASSLGSPLDGYTF
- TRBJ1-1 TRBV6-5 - TGTGCCAGCAGTTACTCGGAGGTTACGAGGGGAGCTTTCTTT CASSYSEVTRGAFF
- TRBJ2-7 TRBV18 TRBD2 TGTGCCAGCTCACAAGGGACTACCGATACCTACGAGCAGTACTTC CASSQGTTDTYEQYF
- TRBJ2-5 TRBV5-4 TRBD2 TGTGCCAGCAGCTCACTAGCGGGGGGGGTGGCCCAGTACTTC CASSSLAGGVAQYF
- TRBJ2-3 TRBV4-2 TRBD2 TGTGCCAGCAGCCACCCTTCCGGACTAGCGGGGGGAATTAGCACAGATACGCAGTATTTT CASSHPSGLAGGISTDTQYF
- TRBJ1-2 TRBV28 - TGTGCCAGCAGTTCCCCGATGAGCTATGGCTACACCTTC CASSSPMSYGYTF
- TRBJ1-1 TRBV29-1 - TGCAGCGGGGAGGTGTCGGCTGACACTGAAGCTTTCTTT CSGEVSADTEAFF
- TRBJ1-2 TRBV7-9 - TGTGCCAGCAGCCCGGGACTGTATGGCTACACCTTC CASSPGLYGYTF
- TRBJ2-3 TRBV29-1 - TGCAGCGTTGACCCCGGGCGGGGATATCGGGTGAATACGCAGTATTTT CSVDPGRGYRVNTQYF
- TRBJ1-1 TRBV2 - TGTGCCAGCAGTGGACCCGGGACCGTGAACACTGAAGCTTTCTTT CASSGPGTVNTEAFF
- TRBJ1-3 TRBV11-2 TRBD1 TGTGCCAGCAGCTTAGATCAGGGGGCATACACCATATATTTT CASSLDQGAYTIYF
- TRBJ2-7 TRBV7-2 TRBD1 TGTGCCAGCAGCTCGGACAGGGGTCGGTACGAGCAGTACTTC CASSSDRGRYEQYF
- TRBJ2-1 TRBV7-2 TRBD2 TGTGCCAGCAGCTTAGCTGGGACTAGTAACAATGAGCAGTTCTTC CASSLAGTSNNEQFF
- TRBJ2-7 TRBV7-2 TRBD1 TGTGCCAGCAGCTCGAGGGGGGCGACAGGGGGCTTCGAGCAGTACTTC CASSSRGATGGFEQYF
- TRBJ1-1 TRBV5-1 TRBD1 TGCGCCAGCAGCTTGGTGGACAGGGGGACTGAAGCTTTCTTT CASSLVDRGTEAFF
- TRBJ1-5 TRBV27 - TGTGCCAGCAGTTTAAGCAGGGGCTATAGCAATCAGCCCCAGCATTTT CASSLSRGYSNQPQHF
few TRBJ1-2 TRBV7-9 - TGTGCCATCCGAACCCGAAATTCGGGTAACTATGGCTACACCTTC CAIRTRNSGNYGYTF
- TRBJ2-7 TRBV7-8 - TGTGCCAGCAGGTCCTCCCGGGGAGTCGACGAGCAGTACTTC CASRSSRGVDEQYF
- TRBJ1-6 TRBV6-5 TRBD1 TGTGCCAGCAGAGGACAGGGAGGCAATTCACCCCTCCACTTT CASRGQGGNSPLHF
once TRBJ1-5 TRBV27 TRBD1 TGTGCCAGCAGTTTAGGGACAGGGAATCAGCCCCAGCATTTT CASSLGTGNQPQHF
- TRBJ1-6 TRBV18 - TGTGCCAGCTCACCTTTTGGTGGGGTCAATAATTCACCCCTCCACTTT CASSPFGGVNNSPLHF
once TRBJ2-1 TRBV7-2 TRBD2 TGTGCCAGCAGCTTGATAGCGGGAAGCAATGAGCAGTTCTTC CASSLIAGSNEQFF
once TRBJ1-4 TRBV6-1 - TGTGCCAGCAGTGCCCAAGTGGGTGAGGGAGAAAAACTGTTTTTT CASSAQVGEGEKLFF
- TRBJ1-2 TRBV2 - TGTGCCAGCAGTGAAGCGCAGGGATGGGGCTACACCTTC CASSEAQGWGYTF
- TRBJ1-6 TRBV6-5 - TGTGCCAGCAGTTACTCGACCGGGTGGGATTCACCCCTCCACTTT CASSYSTGWDSPLHF
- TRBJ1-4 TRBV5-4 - TGTGCCAGCAGCCGGGCGGCTGATGTTAATGAAAAACTGTTTTTT CASSRAADVNEKLFF
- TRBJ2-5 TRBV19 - TGTGCCAGTAGGGATAGCCGCTACCGAGAGACCCAGTACTTC CASRDSRYRETQYF
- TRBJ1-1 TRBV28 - TGTGCCAGCAGTTTTGCAGGATTGAACACTGAAGCTTTCTTT CASSFAGLNTEAFF
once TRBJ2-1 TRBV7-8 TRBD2 TGTGCCAGCAGCTTAAGCGGGAGGTCGGGCTCCTACAATGAGCAGTTCTTC CASSLSGRSGSYNEQFF
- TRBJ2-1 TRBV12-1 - TGTGCCAGCAGCCCCAACGTGGGGCGGGAGGGCGGCTACAATGAGCAGTTCTTC CASSPNVGREGGYNEQFF
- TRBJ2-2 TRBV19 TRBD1 TGTGCCAGTAGTTCGGGACAGGGTTCCGGGACCGGGGAGCTGTTTTTT CASSSGQGSGTGELFF
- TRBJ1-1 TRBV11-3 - TGTGCCAGCAGCTTGTGGCTGAACACTGAAGCTTTCTTT CASSLWLNTEAFF
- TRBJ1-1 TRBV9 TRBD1 TGTGCCAGCAGCGCTGGGGGACAGGGGGCCTCTGAAGCTTTCTTT CASSAGGQGASEAFF
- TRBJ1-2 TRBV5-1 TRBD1 TGCGCCAGCAGCTGGGACAGCCTTAACTATGGCTACACCTTC CASSWDSLNYGYTF
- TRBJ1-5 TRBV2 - TGTGCCAGCACAGAAGGGGCAGGCATTCAGCCCCAGCATTTT CASTEGAGIQPQHF
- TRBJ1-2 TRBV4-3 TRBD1 TGCGCCAGCAGCCAAGAAGACAGGGCGGACTATGGCTACACCTTC CASSQEDRADYGYTF
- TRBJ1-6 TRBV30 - TGTGCCTGGAGTGTACGCTATTCACCCCTCCACTTT CAWSVRYSPLHF
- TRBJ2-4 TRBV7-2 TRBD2 TGTGCCAGCAGCCCCGGGGGGGCCCAGTACTTC CASSPGGAQYF
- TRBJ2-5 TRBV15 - TGTGCCACCAGCAGAGGAGGCAATGGGGAAGCCCAGTACTTC CATSRGGNGEAQYF
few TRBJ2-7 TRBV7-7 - TGTGCCAGCAGCTTAGGACAGACCAACGAGCAGTACTTC CASSLGQTNEQYF
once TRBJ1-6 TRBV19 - TGTGCCAGTACATTTTCCGGGCCTCGAAGCTCCTATAATTCACCCCTCCACTTT CASTFSGPRSSYNSPLHF
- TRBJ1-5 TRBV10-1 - TGCGCCAGCAGTGAGGGCAATCAGCCCCAGCATTTT CASSEGNQPQHF
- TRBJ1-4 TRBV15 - TGTGCCACCAGCAGAGAACCTGGGTCCGGTGAAAAACTGTTTTTT CATSREPGSGEKLFF
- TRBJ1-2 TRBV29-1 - TGCAGCGTTGAAATCCCTAACTATGGCTACACCTTC CSVEIPNYGYTF
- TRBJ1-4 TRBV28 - TGTGCCAGCAGTTTGGGGAGGAGAGAAGGTGAAAAACTGTTTTTT CASSLGRREGEKLFF
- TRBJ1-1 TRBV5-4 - TGTGCCAGCAGCTTCGTGGCTTTCTTT CASSFVAFF
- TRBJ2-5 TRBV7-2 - TGTGCCAGCAGCTCGTCAACTTTCCAAGAGACCCAGTACTTC CASSSSTFQETQYF
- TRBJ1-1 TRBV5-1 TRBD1 TGCGCCAGCAGCTTGGACAGGGGGGGAACTGAAGCTTTCTTT CASSLDRGGTEAFF
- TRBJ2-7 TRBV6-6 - TGTGCCAGCACCACGGACAGTACGACCCTCTACGAGCAGTACTTC CASTTDSTTLYEQYF
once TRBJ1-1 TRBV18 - TGTGCCAGCTCACCCCGTGGAGGCCACAAAATGAACACTGAAGCTTTCTTT CASSPRGGHKMNTEAFF
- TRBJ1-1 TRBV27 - TGTGCCAGCAGTTTATCGGGGGGGGTGGTGAACACTGAAGCTTTCTTT CASSLSGGVVNTEAFF
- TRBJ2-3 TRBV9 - TGTGCCAGCAGCGTAGGGATTGGCCTGGTCACAGATACGCAGTATTTT CASSVGIGLVTDTQYF